Presented here are 10 T cell receptor beta chains from one specimen sequenced in a study of tumor-infiltrating lymphocytes in primary liver carcinoma. Unsorted bulk tissue (roughly 19-31 mg) underwent RNA and DNA co-extraction. Using a constant-region primer together with ProtoScript II reverse transcriptase, TCR beta cDNA was made from roughly 500 ng of total RNA. Nested multiplex PCR, run for three rounds with slightly modified ARM-PCR, yielded TCR beta libraries. With TRBV1-TRBV30 forward primers and a C-beta reverse primer, the first two PCR rounds were run for around 10 cycles each. TCRdb re-analysed the multiplex PCR reads in MiXCR, keeping a single row per CDR3 protein. This sample has roughly 190,000 distinct CDR3 sequences, with approximately 80% found just once. The sequencing input was tumor tissue from primary liver carcinoma. The origin of the receptors is a man aged 40-50 years with primary liver carcinoma and hepatitis B virus infection.

Comments on this clonotype: An end of the junction differs from the germline gene, which may be a read error. This sequence joins TRBV5-5 and TRBJ2-3; tentatively, D is TRBD1 (5 bases). This CDR3 comprises 17 residues. CDR1 and CDR2 (germline): SGHKS, YYEKEE (reference sequence). CDR3 DNA sequence: TGTGCCAGCAGCCTCCCGTCTGGACAAAGCCGCACAGATACGGAGTATTTT. Translated, it gives CASSLPSGQSRTDTEYF.

This clonotype is a singleton in its sample. An end of the junction differs from the germline gene, which may be a read error. The rearrangement links TRBV29-1 to TRBJ1-5; weak D call: TRBD1 (5 bases). The germline CDR1 and CDR2 sequences are SQVTM and ANQGSEA. This CDR3 is 12 amino acids long. The CDR3: CIVGGADQLQHF. The CDR3 nucleotides are TGCATCGTTGGCGGGGCGGATCAGCTCCAGCATTTC. Based on the CDR3 plus reference TRBV29-1 and TRBJ1-5, the full variable domain is SAVISQKPSRDICQRGTSLTIQCQVDSQVTMMFWYRQQPGQSLTLIATANQGSEATYESGFVIDKFPISRPNLTFSTLTVSNMSPEDSSIYLCIVGGADQLQHFGDGTRLSIL.

The genes are TRBV6-6 and TRBJ1-4; 12 bases agree with TRBD1. The CDR3 has 16 residues. Germline V CDR1 and CDR2: MNHNY, SVGAGI (reference sequence). V lost 5 bases and J lost 8; bases outside the gene matches: 9. The CDR3 loop reads CASSERDRGRGEKLFF. CDR3 nucleotides: TGTGCCAGCAGTGAGCGGGACAGGGGGCGAGGCGAAAAACTGTTTTTT.

As concerns this clonotype: A read error is possible here, since a much larger clone lies one base away. CDR3 loop: CASSRSGWGYNEEFF. The CDR3 bases are TGCGCCAGCAGCCGAAGCGGGTGGGGATACAATGAGGAGTTCTTC. The chain has TRBV5-1 and TRBJ2-1, with D maybe TRBD2 (6 bases). Germline-derived CDR1 and CDR2 are SGHRS and YFSETQ. The CDR3 contains 15 residues.

As for this clonotype: A much larger clonotype is one base distant, so this may be a read error. The J gene is TRBJ1-1, the V gene TRBV19; D is undetermined. The CDR3 is made up of 14 amino acids. V lost 3 bases and J 0 bases, leaving 8 bases between the germline ends. In germline, CDR1 is LNHDA, CDR2 SQIVND (reference sequence). This chain's CDR3 is CASSIWALNTEAFF. For the CDR3, the DNA is TGTGCCAGTAGTATCTGGGCGTTGAACACTGAAGCTTTCTTT.

The count of this clonotype is one. The junction does not match germline at one end; this may be a read error. The chain is built from TRBV6-2 or TRBV6-3 and TRBJ2-7, with D possibly matching TRBD1 (5 bases). This CDR3 has 11 amino acids. Germline loops: CDR1 MNHEY, CDR2 SVGEGT. CDR3 bases: TGTGTCAGCAATACCAGGGACGAGCAGTACTTC. Its translation: CVSNTRDEQYF.

This chain uses TRBV11-1 with TRBJ2-4; TRBD2 is a possible D gene (5 bases). V gave up 3 bases and J gave up 2 bases, with 17 bases separating them. CDR1 is SGHAT, CDR2 FQDESV, per germline (reference sequence). The length of the CDR3 is 17 residues. CDR3 DNA: TGTGCCAGCAGCTTTCACGGGGTTAGTGGGACCAAAAACATTCAGTACTTC. It encodes CASSFHGVSGTKNIQYF.

A note on this clonotype: The junction shows a germline mismatch at one end, possibly a read error. The genes are TRBV6-5 and TRBJ2-5; D uncertain. The CDR3 is 12 amino acids. From germline, CDR1 is MNHEY and CDR2 SVGAGI. The CDR3 spells CASCYGAETQYF. In DNA form, the CDR3 reads TGTGCCAGCTGTTACGGCGCAGAGACTCAGTATTTC.

About this clonotype: The junction shows a germline mismatch at one end, possibly a read error. The V call is TRBV4-3, the J call TRBJ2-1; unclear D gene. CDR1 and CDR2 (germline): LGHNA, YSLEER. The CDR3 is made up of 15 amino acids. DNA of the CDR3: TGCGCAAGCAGCCAAGATTTCGGCTCCTACAATGAGCAGTTATTC. Residues: CASSQDFGSYNEQLF.

Details on this clonotype: One junction end disagrees with the germline gene, perhaps due to a read error. The chain joins TRBV11-2 to TRBJ2-3, with D possibly being TRBD1 or TRBD2 (6 bases each). This CDR3 has 16 amino acids. Germline V gene data show CDR1 as SGHAT and CDR2 as FQNNGV. The CDR3 is CASSPGIQRALDRQYF. CDR3 nucleotide sequence: TGCGCCAGCAGCCCGGGGATCCAGCGGGCCTTGGACAGGCAGTATTTT.